This T cell receptor beta chain was captured by sequencing in a study of T cell clonality in common variable immunodeficiency. Findings and caveats of the study: Patient heterogeneity in the CVID cohort limited correlations between repertoire features and clinical complications. CVID subjects showed higher TCRbeta clonality than healthy controls. Reportedly, TCR beta sequences from common variable immunodeficiency showed fewer deletions and N-nucleotide insertions.

From germline, CDR1 is LNHDA and CDR2 SQIVND (reference sequence). CDR3 length equals 15 residues. With 3 bases removed from V and 5 bases from J, the gap between germline ends came to 14 bases. Diagnosis required reduced IgG, IgA and/or IgM with specific antibody deficiency. About this clone: The target antigen is unknown. With the read ending 3 residues before the CDR3 end, the germline J gene is used to fill in that end.

Sequencing input was equivalent genomic DNA from CVID and controls. Assay used: immunoSEQ multiplex PCR; TCRdb lists only in-frame clones, some missing. This repertoire holds around 32,000 clones, and none appear only once. The material sequenced was peripheral blood mononuclear cells. The V call is TRBV19, the J call TRBJ1-5; no reliable D call. The source is a human donor with common variable immunodeficiency. The part of the CDR3 DNA that was read is TGTGCCAGTAGTATCGACACTCGTAGGCATCAGCCC. Amino acids: CASSIDTRRHQP. The entire CDR3 protein is CASSIDTRRHQPQHF.